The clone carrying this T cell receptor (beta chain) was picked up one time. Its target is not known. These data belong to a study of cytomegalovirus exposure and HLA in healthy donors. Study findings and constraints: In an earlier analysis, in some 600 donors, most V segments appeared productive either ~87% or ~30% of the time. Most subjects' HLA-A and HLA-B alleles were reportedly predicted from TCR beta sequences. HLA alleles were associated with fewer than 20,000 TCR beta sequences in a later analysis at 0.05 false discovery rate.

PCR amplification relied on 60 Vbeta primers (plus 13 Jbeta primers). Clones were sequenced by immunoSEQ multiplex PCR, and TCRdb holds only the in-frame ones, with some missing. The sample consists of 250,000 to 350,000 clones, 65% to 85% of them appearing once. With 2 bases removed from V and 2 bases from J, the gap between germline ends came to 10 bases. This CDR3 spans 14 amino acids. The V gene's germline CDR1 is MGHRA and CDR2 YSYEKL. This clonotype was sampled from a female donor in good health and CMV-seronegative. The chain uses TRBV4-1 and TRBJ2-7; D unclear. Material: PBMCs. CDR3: CASSQPSSTYEQYF. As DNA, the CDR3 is TGCGCCAGCAGCCAACCGTCTAGTACCTACGAGCAGTACTTC.